This passage covers 20 T cell receptor beta chains from one sample sequenced in a study of blood T cells in healthy people across ages. Alongside a J-beta primer mix, a sample-barcoded 5' primer served in a second PCR lasting about 7 to 11 cycles. TCRdb reprocessed the 5' RACE reads via MiXCR and lists one record per CDR3 protein. The data hold approximately 800,000 distinct CDR3 sequences, with 35% to 40% observed a single time. Material for sequencing was blood. The receptors shown here come from a man aged 18-30 years in good health.

The chain is built from TRBV3-1 and TRBJ1-5; unclear D gene. This CDR3 has 17 residues. Germline V CDR1 and CDR2: LGHDT, YNNKEL (reference sequence). The germline V and J ends were trimmed by 3 bases and 0 bases, with 15 bases remaining between them. The CDR3 here is CASSQGDATYSNQPQHF. The CDR3 DNA reads TGTGCCAGCAGCCAGGGCGACGCGACCTATAGCAATCAGCCCCAGCATTTT.

This chain uses TRBV4-2 with TRBJ1-1; D ambiguous. The ends were cut back, 1 base at V and 10 bases at J, with 16 bases in the middle. This CDR3 is built from 14 residues. The germline gives CDR1 LGHNA, CDR2 YNFKEQ. The CDR3 protein is CASSQVNTDGVAFF. CDR3 nucleotides: TGTGCCAGCAGCCAAGTGAATACGGATGGGGTAGCTTTCTTT.

The V and J genes are TRBV12-3 or TRBV12-4 and TRBJ1-5, with D perhaps TRBD1 (5 bases). The CDR3 is made up of 16 amino acids. The germline V and J ends were trimmed by 7 bases and 2 bases, with 18 bases remaining between them. The CDR3 spells CASKSSGEPGNQPQHF. The CDR3 DNA reads as TGTGCCAGCAAAAGTTCGGGGGAGCCGGGCAATCAGCCCCAGCATTTT.

The chain joins TRBV7-9 to TRBJ2-4; D perhaps matches TRBD1 (5 bases). Per germline, CDR1 SEHNR and CDR2 FQNEAQ (reference sequence). V lost 2 bases and J 0 bases, leaving 11 bases between the germline ends. This CDR3 has 16 residues. The CDR3 is CASSLTGDVAKNIQYF. CDR3 in DNA: TGTGCCAGCAGCTTAACAGGAGACGTAGCCAAAAACATTCAGTACTTC.

The rearrangement links TRBV14 to TRBJ2-5; unclear D gene. The germline CDR1 and CDR2 sequences are SGHDN and FVKESK. Trimming shortened V by 1 base and J by 1 base, and 4 bases separated the two germline ends. The length of the CDR3 is 13 residues. CDR3 residues: CASSQAPQETQYF. In DNA form, the CDR3 reads TGTGCCAGCAGCCAAGCGCCCCAAGAGACCCAGTACTTC.

The rearrangement joins TRBV28 to TRBJ1-1; D perhaps matches TRBD1 (5 bases). The germline V and J ends were trimmed by 5 bases and 13 bases, with 20 bases remaining between them. CDR3 length: 13 amino acids. The V gene's germline CDR1 is MDHEN and CDR2 SYDVKM. The CDR3 here is CASSPRARYLGFF. CDR3 nucleotides: TGTGCCAGCAGTCCCAGGGCGCGGTATCTTGGTTTCTTT. The full variable domain, rest sourced from reference TRBV28 and TRBJ1-1, is DVKVTQSSRYLVKRTGEKVFLECVQDMDHENMFWYRQDPGLGLRLIYFSYDVKMKEKGDIPEGYSVSREKKERFSLILESASTNQTSMYLCASSPRARYLGFFGQGTRLTVV.

This chain joins TRBV13 and TRBJ2-2; D call uncertain. The CDR3 covers 15 residues. In germline, CDR1 is PRHDT, CDR2 FYEKMQ (reference sequence). With 5 bases removed from V and 5 bases from J, the gap between germline ends came to 15 bases. The DNA of the CDR3 is TGTGCCAGCAGCCACAGCGAGGTGGAGACCGGGGAGCTGTTTTTT. Translation: CASSHSEVETGELFF.

This clonotype was observed a handful of times. The chain employs TRBV6-1 and TRBJ1-5; D call uncertain. The V end was cut by 4 bases, the J end by 7 bases, with 23 bases between. The length of the CDR3 is 17 residues. Germline V gene sequence: CDR1 MNHNS, CDR2 SASEGT. CDR3 region: CASSGPAGRKATQPQHF. In DNA form, the CDR3 reads TGTGCCAGCAGTGGCCCAGCCGGGCGGAAAGCAACCCAGCCCCAGCATTTT.

The V gene is TRBV6-1, the J gene TRBJ2-5, with TRBD1 matching over 9 bases. Germline V CDR1 and CDR2: MNHNS, SASEGT. V lost 5 bases to trimming and J lost 3 bases; unmatched junction nucleotides: 13. The CDR3 has 17 amino acids. This CDR3 is CASSPQSWTGVKETQYF. The DNA for the CDR3 is TGTGCCAGCAGTCCACAATCGTGGACAGGGGTTAAAGAGACCCAGTACTTC.

The count of this clonotype is one. The chain employs TRBV4-1 and TRBJ1-1; TRBD1 matches 7 bases. The CDR3 is made up of 14 amino acids. Looked up from germline, CDR1 is MGHRA and CDR2 is YSYEKL. V lost 3 bases and J lost 6; bases outside the gene matches: 7. The DNA of the CDR3 is TGCGCCAGCAGCCACCCGGGACAGAAACCTGAAGCTTTCTTT. It encodes CASSHPGQKPEAFF.

Only a few counts were recorded for this clonotype. V and J are TRBV28 and TRBJ1-5; 8 nucleotides align to TRBD1. V dropped 8 bases and J dropped 5; count of bases not matched to a gene: 11. The CDR3 covers 15 residues. Germline V CDR1 and CDR2: MDHEN, SYDVKM. This CDR3 is CASGKSDRVHQPQHF. The CDR3, as DNA: TGTGCCAGCGGGAAGTCGGACAGGGTCCATCAGCCCCAGCATTTT.

This clonotype was picked up a small number of times. This chain links TRBV7-2 with TRBJ2-7; D ambiguous. Germline lookup yields CDR1 SGHTA and CDR2 FQGNSA. The CDR3 sequence is 14 residues long. The V end lost 3 bases, the J end lost 0 bases, and 9 bases lay between the germline ends. The CDR3 loop reads CASSLSPSSYEQYF. The CDR3 DNA follows: TGTGCCAGCAGCTTGAGCCCTAGCTCCTACGAGCAGTACTTC.

This clonotype was recorded at least ten times. The chain employs TRBV4-1 and TRBJ2-3; D unresolved. The V gene lost 0 bases and the J gene lost 0 bases, with 7 bases spanning the gap. The CDR3 is made up of 15 amino acids. The germline V gene has CDR1 MGHRA and CDR2 YSYEKL. CDR3: CASSQEGVSTDTQYF. The CDR3 coding sequence is TGCGCCAGCAGCCAAGAAGGAGTTAGCACAGATACGCAGTATTTT.

This clonotype has ten or more counts. The V gene is TRBV5-1, the J gene TRBJ1-2, with D possibly TRBD1 on 5 matching bases. Trimming took off 0 bases at V and 2 bases at J, with 8 bases between the two ends. CDR3 length: 14 residues. Germline assignment: CDR1 SGHRS and CDR2 YFSETQ. CDR3 nucleotide sequence: TGCGCCAGCAGCTTGGGCAGGGACAACTATGGCTACACCTTC. Protein sequence: CASSLGRDNYGYTF.

In this sample, this clonotype turned up a few times. The chain carries TRBV4-1 and TRBJ2-5; D assignment may be TRBD1 or TRBD2 (6 bases each). The CDR3 contains 15 residues. In germline, CDR1 is MGHRA, CDR2 YSYEKL. V lost 1 base and J 3 bases, leaving 12 bases between the germline ends. The CDR3 nucleotides are TGCGCCAGCAGCCAAGGGAGGGGGTGGGAAGAGACCCAGTACTTC. Translated: CASSQGRGWEETQYF.

This clonotype was observed a few times. At one boundary the junction diverges from the germline segment, which might be a read error. The chain links TRBV7-9 to TRBJ2-1, with D tentatively TRBD2 (6 bases). The last part of the DNA fits TRBJ2-7 better; the J call may be wrong. The germline V gene has CDR1 SEHNR and CDR2 FQNEAQ (reference sequence). The CDR3 contains 14 residues. The chain's CDR3 is CASSPPGEYNEQYF. CDR3 nucleotide sequence: TGTGCTAGCAGCCCGCCGGGGGAGTACAATGAGCAGTACTTC.

This clonotype has just a few counts. The chain is built from TRBV7-9 and TRBJ2-3; 7 bases fit TRBD1. V lost 5 bases to trimming and J lost 4 bases; unmatched junction nucleotides: 9. The CDR3 length is 15 residues. Looked up from germline, CDR1 is SEHNR and CDR2 is FQNEAQ (reference sequence). CDR3: CASSPGTDIPDTQYF. CDR3 bases: TGTGCCAGCAGCCCTGGGACAGATATCCCAGATACGCAGTATTTT. Supplemented by reference TRBV7-9 and TRBJ2-3, the full variable domain reads DTGVSQNPRHKITKRGQNVTFRCDPISEHNRLYWYRQTLGQGPEFLTYFQNEAQLEKSRLLSDRFSAERPKGSFSTLEIQRTEQGDSAMYLCASSPGTDIPDTQYFGPGTRLTVL.

This clonotype was recorded at least ten times. V gene TRBV12-3 or TRBV12-4 combines with J gene TRBJ2-1; 8 bases are a match to TRBD1. Germline trimming cut 5 bases from V and 5 bases from J; bases unmatched to any gene: 8. The CDR3 spans 15 residues. The CDR3 coding sequence is TGTGCCAGCAGTCGAGGACAGGGTGTCGACAATGAGCAGTTCTTC. This gives the protein CASSRGQGVDNEQFF.

In the case of this clonotype: The junction does not match germline at one end; this may be a read error. In DNA, the CDR3 is TGTGCCAGCAGCAGCCTGCGGCCGGGACTTGACAATGAGCTGTTCTTC. Translated: CASSSLRPGLDNELFF. The rearrangement links TRBV11-2 to TRBJ2-1, with D possibly matching TRBD2 (6 bases). CDR1 and CDR2 from the germline V gene are SGHAT and FQNNGV. CDR3 length: 16 residues.

The J gene is TRBJ1-3, the V gene TRBV6-6; 9 bases agree with TRBD1. The V and J ends lost 6 bases and 2 bases, in that order; junction bases with no gene match: 2. CDR1 and CDR2 (germline): MNHNY, SVGAGI (reference sequence). The CDR3 covers 14 residues. The CDR3 DNA reads TGTGCCAGCAGGGGACAGGGTACTGGAAACACCATATATTTT. This gives the protein CASRGQGTGNTIYF.